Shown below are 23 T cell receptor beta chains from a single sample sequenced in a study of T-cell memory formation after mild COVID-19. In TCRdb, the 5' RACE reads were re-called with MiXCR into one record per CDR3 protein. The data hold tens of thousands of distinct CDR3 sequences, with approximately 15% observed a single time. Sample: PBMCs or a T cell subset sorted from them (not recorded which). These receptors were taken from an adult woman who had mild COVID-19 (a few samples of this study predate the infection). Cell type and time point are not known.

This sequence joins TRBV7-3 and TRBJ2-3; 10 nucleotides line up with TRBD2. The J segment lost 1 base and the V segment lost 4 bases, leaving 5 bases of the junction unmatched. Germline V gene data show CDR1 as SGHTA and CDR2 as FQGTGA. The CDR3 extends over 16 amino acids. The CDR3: CASSSGLAARTDTQYF. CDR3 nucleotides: TGTGCCAGCAGCTCAGGACTAGCGGCCCGCACAGATACGCAGTATTTT.

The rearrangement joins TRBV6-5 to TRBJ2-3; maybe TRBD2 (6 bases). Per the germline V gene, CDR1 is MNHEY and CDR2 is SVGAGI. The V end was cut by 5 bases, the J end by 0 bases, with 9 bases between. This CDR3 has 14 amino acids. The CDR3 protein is CASSDGTSTDTQYF. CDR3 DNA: TGTGCCAGCAGTGACGGGACTAGCACAGATACGCAGTATTTT.

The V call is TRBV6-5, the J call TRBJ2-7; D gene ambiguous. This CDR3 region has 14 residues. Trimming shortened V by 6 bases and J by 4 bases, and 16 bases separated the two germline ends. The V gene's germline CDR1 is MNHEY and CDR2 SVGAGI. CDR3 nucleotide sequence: TGTGCCAGCAGCCACGCCAGTCTGGGTTACGAGCAGTACTTC. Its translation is CASSHASLGYEQYF.

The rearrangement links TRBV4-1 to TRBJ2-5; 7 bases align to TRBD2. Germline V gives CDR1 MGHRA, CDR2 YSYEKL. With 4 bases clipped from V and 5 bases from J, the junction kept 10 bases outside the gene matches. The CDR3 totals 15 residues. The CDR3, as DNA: TGCGCCAGCAGCCTTCCGGGACTACCTCGGGAGACCCAGTACTTC. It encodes CASSLPGLPRETQYF.

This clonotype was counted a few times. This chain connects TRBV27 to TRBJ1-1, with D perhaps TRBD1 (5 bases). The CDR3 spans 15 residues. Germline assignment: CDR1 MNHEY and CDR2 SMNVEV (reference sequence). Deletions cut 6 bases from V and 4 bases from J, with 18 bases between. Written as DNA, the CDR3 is TGTGCCAGCAGAGAAACGGTCCAGGGACCCACTGAAGCTTTCTTT. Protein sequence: CASRETVQGPTEAFF.

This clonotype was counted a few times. This CDR3 reads CASSLSPGHEQFF. The CDR3 DNA reads as TGTGCCAGCAGCTTAAGTCCAGGGCATGAGCAGTTCTTC. The chain uses TRBV11-2 and TRBJ2-1; possible D gene TRBD1, 5 bases. This CDR3 is built from 13 residues. Between the trimmed V and J ends, which lost 2 bases and 8 bases, there was a span of 10 bases. CDR1 SGHAT and CDR2 FQNNGV come from the germline V gene. Complete variable domain (other parts from reference TRBV11-2 and TRBJ2-1): EAGVAQSPRYKIIEKRQSVAFWCNPISGHATLYWYQQILGQGPKLLIQFQNNGVVDDSQLPKDRFSAERLKGVDSTLKIQPAKLEDSAVYLCASSLSPGHEQFFGPGTRLTVL.

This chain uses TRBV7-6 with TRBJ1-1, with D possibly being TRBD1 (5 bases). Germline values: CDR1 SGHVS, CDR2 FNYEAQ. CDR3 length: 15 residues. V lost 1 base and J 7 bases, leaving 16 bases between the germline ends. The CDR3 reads CASSLGVGQGIEAFF. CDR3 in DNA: TGTGCCAGCAGCTTAGGGGTGGGGCAGGGCATTGAAGCTTTCTTT. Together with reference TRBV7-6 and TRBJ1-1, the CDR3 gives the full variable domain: GAGVSQSPRYKVTKRGQDVALRCDPISGHVSLYWYRQALGQGPEFLTYFNYEAQQDKSGLPNDRFSAERPEGSISTLTIQRTEQRDSAMYRCASSLGVGQGIEAFFGQGTRLTVV.

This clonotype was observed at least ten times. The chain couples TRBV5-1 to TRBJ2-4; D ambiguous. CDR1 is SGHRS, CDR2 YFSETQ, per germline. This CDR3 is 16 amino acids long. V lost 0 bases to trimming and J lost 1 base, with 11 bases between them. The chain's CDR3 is CASSLDVSTAKNIQYF. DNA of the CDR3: TGCGCCAGCAGCTTGGATGTTTCGACCGCCAAAAACATTCAGTACTTC.

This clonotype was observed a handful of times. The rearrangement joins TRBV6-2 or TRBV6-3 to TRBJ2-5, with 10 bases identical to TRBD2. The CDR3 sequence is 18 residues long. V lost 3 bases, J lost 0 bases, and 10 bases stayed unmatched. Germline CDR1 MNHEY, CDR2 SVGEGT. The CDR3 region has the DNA TGTGCCAGCAGTTATAGCGGGGGGATCCTACTACACCAAGAGACCCAGTACTTC. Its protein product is CASSYSGGILLHQETQYF.

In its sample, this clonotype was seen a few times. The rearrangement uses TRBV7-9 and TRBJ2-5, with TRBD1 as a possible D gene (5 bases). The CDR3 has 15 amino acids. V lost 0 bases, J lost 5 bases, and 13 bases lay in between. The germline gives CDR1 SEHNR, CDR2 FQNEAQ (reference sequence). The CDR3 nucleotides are TGTGCCAGCAGCTTAGCGGCAGGGATATTTGAGACCCAGTACTTC. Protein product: CASSLAAGIFETQYF.

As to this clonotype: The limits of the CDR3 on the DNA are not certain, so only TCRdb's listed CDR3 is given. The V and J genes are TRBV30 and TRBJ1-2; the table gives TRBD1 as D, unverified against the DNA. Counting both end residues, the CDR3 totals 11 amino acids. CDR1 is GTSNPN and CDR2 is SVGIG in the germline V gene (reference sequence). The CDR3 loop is CAWSVGTGNTF.

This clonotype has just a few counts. CDR3 sequence reads: CATSDSGPYNQPQHF. CDR3 coding DNA: TGTGCCACCAGTGACTCCGGGCCCTACAATCAGCCCCAGCATTTT. The chain couples TRBV24-1 to TRBJ1-5, with D hard to call. From germline, CDR1 is KGHDR and CDR2 SFDVKD. The germline V and J ends were trimmed by 4 bases and 3 bases, with 12 bases remaining between them. The CDR3 sequence is 15 residues long.

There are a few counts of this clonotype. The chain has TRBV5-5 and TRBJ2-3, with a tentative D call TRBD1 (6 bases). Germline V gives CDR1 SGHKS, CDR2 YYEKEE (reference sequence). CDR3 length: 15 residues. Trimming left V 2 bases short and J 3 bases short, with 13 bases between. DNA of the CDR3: TGTGCCAGCAGCTTAGAACAGGGTCCAACAGATACGCAGTATTTT. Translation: CASSLEQGPTDTQYF. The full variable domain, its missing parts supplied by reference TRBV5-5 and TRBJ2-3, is DAGVTQSPTHLIKTRGQQVTLRCSPISGHKSVSWYQQVLGQGPQFIFQYYEKEERGRGNFPDRFSARQFPNYSSELNVNALLLGDSALYLCASSLEQGPTDTQYFGPGTRLTVL.

DNA for the CDR3: TGTGCCAGTCAGGAGGGGTTGGGCACTGAAGCTTTCTTT. It codes for CASQEGLGTEAFF. The chain recombines TRBV6-2 or TRBV6-3 with TRBJ1-1, with D possibly TRBD1 on 5 matching bases. Per germline, CDR1 MNHEY and CDR2 SVGEGT. There are 13 residues in the CDR3. V dropped 9 bases and J dropped 4 bases, with 15 bases sitting between them.

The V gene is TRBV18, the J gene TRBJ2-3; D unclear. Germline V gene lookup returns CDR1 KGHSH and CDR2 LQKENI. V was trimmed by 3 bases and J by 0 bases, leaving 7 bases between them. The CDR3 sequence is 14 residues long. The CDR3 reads CASSPSASTDTQYF. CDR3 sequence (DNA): TGTGCCAGCTCACCGTCGGCCAGCACAGATACGCAGTATTTT.

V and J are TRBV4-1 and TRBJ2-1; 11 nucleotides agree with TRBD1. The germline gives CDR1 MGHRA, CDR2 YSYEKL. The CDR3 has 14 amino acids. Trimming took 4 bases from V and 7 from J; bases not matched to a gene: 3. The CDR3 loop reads CASSPGTGGNEQFF. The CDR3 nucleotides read TGCGCCAGCAGCCCAGGGACAGGGGGTAATGAGCAGTTCTTC.

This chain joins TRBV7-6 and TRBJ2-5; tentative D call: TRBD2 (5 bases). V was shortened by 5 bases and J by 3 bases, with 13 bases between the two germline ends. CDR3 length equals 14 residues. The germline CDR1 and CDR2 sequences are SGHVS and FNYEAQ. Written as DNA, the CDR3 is TGTGCCAGCAGCGGCTCAGCGGAGGAAGAGACCCAGTACTTC. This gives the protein CASSGSAEEETQYF.

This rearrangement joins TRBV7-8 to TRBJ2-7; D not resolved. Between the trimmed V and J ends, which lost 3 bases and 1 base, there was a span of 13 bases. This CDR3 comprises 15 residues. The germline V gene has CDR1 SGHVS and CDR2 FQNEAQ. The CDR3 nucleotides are TGTGCCAGCAGCTTTCCCACGGGTGTATCCTACGAGCAGTACTTC. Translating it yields CASSFPTGVSYEQYF.

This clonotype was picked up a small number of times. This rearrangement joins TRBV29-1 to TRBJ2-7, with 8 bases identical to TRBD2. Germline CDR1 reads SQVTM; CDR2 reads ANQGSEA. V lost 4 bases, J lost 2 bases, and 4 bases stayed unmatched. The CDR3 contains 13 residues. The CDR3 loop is CSVAGLGAYEQYF. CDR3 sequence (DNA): TGCAGCGTTGCGGGACTAGGGGCCTACGAGCAGTACTTC.

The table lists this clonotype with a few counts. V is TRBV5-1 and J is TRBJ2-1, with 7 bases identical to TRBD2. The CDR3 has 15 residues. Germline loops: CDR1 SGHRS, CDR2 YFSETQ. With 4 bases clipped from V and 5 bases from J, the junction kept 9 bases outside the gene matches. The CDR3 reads CASSPTSRWDNEQFF. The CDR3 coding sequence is TGCGCCAGCAGCCCGACTAGCAGATGGGACAATGAGCAGTTCTTC.

The CDR3 DNA reads TGTGCCAGCAGTTCCACGGGGAGGGGGGGCAATCAGCCCCAGCATTTT. This gives the protein CASSSTGRGGNQPQHF. The V call is TRBV6-5, the J call TRBJ1-5; a possible D gene is TRBD1 (6 bases). The V end was cut by 4 bases, the J end by 2 bases, with 15 bases between. The CDR3 length is 16 residues. Germline V gene lookup returns CDR1 MNHEY and CDR2 SVGAGI.

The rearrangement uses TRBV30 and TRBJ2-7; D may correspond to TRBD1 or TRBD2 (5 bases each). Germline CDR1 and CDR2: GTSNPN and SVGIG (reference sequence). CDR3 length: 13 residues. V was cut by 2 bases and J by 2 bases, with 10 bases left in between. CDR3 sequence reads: CAWSLGETYEQYF. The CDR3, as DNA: TGTGCCTGGAGTCTAGGGGAGACCTACGAGCAGTACTTC.

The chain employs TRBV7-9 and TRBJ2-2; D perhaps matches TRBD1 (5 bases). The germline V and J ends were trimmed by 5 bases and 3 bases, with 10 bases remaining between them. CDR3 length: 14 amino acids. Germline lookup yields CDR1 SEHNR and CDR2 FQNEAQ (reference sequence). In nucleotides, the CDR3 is TGTGCCAGCAGCCAGATAGGGGACACCGGGGAGCTGTTTTTT. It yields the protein CASSQIGDTGELFF. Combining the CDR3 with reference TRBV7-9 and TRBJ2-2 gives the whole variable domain DTGVSQNPRHKITKRGQNVTFRCDPISEHNRLYWYRQTLGQGPEFLTYFQNEAQLEKSRLLSDRFSAERPKGSFSTLEIQRTEQGDSAMYLCASSQIGDTGELFFGEGSRLTVL.